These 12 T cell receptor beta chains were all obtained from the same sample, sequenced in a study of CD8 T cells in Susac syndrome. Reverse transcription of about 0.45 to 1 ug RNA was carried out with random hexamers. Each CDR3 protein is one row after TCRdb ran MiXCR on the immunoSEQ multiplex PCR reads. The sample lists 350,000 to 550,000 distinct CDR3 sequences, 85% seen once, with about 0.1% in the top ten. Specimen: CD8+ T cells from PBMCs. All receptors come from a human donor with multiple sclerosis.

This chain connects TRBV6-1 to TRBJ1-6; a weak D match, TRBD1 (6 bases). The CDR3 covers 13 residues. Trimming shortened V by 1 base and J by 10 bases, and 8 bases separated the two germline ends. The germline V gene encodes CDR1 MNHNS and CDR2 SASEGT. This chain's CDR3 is CASSEDRVSPLHF. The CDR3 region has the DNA TGTGCCAGCAGTGAAGACAGGGTCTCACCCCTCCACTTT.

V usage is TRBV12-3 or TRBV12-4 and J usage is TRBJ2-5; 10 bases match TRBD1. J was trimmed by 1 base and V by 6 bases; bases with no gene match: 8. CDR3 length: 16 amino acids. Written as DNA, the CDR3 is TGTGCCAGCAGAACGGGACAGGGGAGTGTCCAAGAGACCCAGTACTTC. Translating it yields CASRTGQGSVQETQYF.

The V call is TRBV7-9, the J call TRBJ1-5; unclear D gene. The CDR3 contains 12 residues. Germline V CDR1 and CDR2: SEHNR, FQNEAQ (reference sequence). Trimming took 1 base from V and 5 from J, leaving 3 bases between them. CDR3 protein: CASSLGHQPQHF. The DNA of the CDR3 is TGTGCCAGCAGCTTAGGGCATCAGCCCCAGCATTTT.

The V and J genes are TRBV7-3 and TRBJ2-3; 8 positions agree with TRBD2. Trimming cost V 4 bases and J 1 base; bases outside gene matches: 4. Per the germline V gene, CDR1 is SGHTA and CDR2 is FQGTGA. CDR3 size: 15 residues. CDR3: CASSWDGRGTDTQYF. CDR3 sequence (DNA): TGTGCCAGCAGCTGGGACGGGAGGGGCACAGATACGCAGTATTTT.

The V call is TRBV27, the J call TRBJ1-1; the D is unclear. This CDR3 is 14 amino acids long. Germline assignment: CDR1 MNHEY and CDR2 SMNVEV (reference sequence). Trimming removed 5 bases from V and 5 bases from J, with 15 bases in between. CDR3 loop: CASSPGIARTEAFF. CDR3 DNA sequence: TGTGCCAGCAGTCCCGGGATAGCGAGGACTGAAGCTTTCTTT.

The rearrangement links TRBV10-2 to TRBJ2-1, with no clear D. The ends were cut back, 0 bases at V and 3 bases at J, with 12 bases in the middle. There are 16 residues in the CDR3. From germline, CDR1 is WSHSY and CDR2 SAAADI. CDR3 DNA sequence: TGCGCCAGCAGTGAGTCCCCTGATAGCTACTACAATGAGCAGTTCTTC. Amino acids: CASSESPDSYYNEQFF.

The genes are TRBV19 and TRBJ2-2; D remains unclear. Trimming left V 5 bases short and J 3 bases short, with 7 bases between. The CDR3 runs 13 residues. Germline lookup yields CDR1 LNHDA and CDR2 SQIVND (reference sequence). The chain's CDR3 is CASSSQHTGELFF. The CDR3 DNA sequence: TGTGCCAGTAGTTCGCAGCACACCGGGGAGCTGTTTTTT.

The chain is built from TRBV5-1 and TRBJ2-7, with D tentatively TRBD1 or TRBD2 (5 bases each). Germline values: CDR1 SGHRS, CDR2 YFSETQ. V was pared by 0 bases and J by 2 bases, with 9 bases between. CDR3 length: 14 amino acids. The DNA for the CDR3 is TGCGCCAGCAGCTTGGATCCGGGGCCCTACGAGCAGTACTTC. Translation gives CASSLDPGPYEQYF.

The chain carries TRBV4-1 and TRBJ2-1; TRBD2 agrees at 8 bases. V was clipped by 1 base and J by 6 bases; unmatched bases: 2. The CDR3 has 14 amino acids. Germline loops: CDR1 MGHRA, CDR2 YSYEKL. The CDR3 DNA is TGCGCCAGCAGCCAAGTTAGCGGGGTCAATGAGCAGTTCTTC. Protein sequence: CASSQVSGVNEQFF.

This CDR3 is CASSQDVGLAGGNEQFF. CDR3 DNA sequence: TGTGCCAGCAGCCAAGATGTGGGGTTAGCGGGGGGTAATGAGCAGTTCTTC. The J gene is TRBJ2-1, the V gene TRBV14, with TRBD2 identical over 10 bases. Germline CDR1 reads SGHDN; CDR2 reads FVKESK. The length of the CDR3 is 17 residues. J gave up 7 bases and V 0 bases, and 9 bases lay outside the gene matches.

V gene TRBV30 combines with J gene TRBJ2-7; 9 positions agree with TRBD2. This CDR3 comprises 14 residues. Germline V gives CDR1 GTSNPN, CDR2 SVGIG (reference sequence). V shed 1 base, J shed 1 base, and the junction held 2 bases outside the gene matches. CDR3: CAWSGLAVSYEQYF. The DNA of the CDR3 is TGTGCCTGGAGTGGACTAGCGGTATCCTACGAGCAGTACTTC.

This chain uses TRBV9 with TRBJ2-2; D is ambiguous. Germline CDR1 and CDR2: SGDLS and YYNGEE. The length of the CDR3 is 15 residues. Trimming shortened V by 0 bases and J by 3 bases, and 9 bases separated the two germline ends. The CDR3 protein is CASSVERADTGELFF. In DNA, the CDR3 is TGTGCCAGCAGCGTAGAAAGGGCGGACACCGGGGAGCTGTTTTTT. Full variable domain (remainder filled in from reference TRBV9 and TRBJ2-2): DSGVTQTPKHLITATGQRVTLRCSPRSGDLSVYWYQQSLDQGLQFLIQYYNGEERAKGNILERFSAQQFPDLHSELNLSSLELGDSALYFCASSVERADTGELFFGEGSRLTVL.